The 2 T cell receptor beta chains below come from one sample, sequenced in a study of response to subunit inactivated influenza vaccine. One entry per CDR3 protein, called by TCRdb with MiXCR from the RT-PCR reads. The top ten hold about 11% of the sample, which has 700,000 to 800,000 distinct CDR3 sequences, less than 20% seen once. Sample: PBMCs from blood, taken roughly 5 days after vaccination. The receptor source for this set is a middle-aged man who received an inactivated influenza vaccine.

The J gene is TRBJ2-7, the V gene TRBV28; 7 bases fit TRBD1. V dropped 5 bases and J dropped 4; count of bases not matched to a gene: 5. Germline V CDR1 and CDR2: MDHEN, SYDVKM. The length of the CDR3 is 13 residues. CDR3 coding DNA: TGTGCCAGCAGTGGGGACAGCAGATACGAGCAGTACTTC. The encoded protein is CASSGDSRYEQYF.

As to this clonotype: Mismatch with germline at one junction end may stem from a read error. V usage is TRBV28 and J usage is TRBJ2-7; D possibly corresponds to TRBD2 (7 bases). Germline CDR1 and CDR2: MDHEN and SYDVKM. The CDR3 loop spans 11 amino acids. CDR3 in DNA: TGTGCCAGCAGTTTATCGGGGGGCATGAGCTTC. This encodes CASSLSGGMSF. Filled out from reference TRBV28 and TRBJ2-7, the complete variable domain reads DVKVTQSSRYLVKRTGEKVFLECVQDMDHENMFWYRQDPGLGLRLIYFSYDVKMKEKGDIPEGYSVSREKKERFSLILESASTNQTSMYLCASSLSGGMSFGPGTRLTVT.